The source of this TCR beta chain is a study of cytomegalovirus exposure and HLA in healthy donors. Study-level points and caveats: In vitro work confirmed that a few CMV-associated chains recognize CMV antigens.

Comment on this clone: Antigen: not known.

TCRdb keeps only in-frame clones here, not all; method: immunoSEQ multiplex PCR. Seen here are under 150,000 clones, approximately 88% observed once, and the top ten hold about 6.9%. The clonotype was recovered from a woman aged 18-35 years in good health and CMV-seropositive. The sample taken for sequencing was PBMCs.

The CDR3 DNA reads as TGTGCCAGCAGCGGACCGGGACAGAATTCACCCCTCCACTTT. As protein: CASSGPGQNSPLHF. The V and J genes are TRBV5-6 and TRBJ1-6; TRBD1 matches at 7 bases. The germline gives CDR1 SGHDT, CDR2 YYEEEE. V lost 4 bases, J lost 7 bases, and 5 bases stayed unmatched. The CDR3 has 14 residues.